This TCR beta chain originates from a study of HIV-infected patients and healthy controls. Study-level results: Significant mean usage differences between HIV-infected patients and controls involved eight alpha and eight beta V genes.

Reverse transcription used 500 to 550 ng RNA and constant-region primers for alpha and beta. Each of the alpha and beta chains got its own library through chain-specific third strand synthesis with indices. TCRdb called the 5' RACE reads again in MiXCR, with one record for every CDR3 protein. The sample holds thousands of distinct CDR3 sequences, about 9.3% seen once. Deletions cut 2 bases from V and 7 bases from J, with 9 bases between. This CDR3 is built from 13 residues. Germline lookup yields CDR1 MNHEY and CDR2 SVGAGI. Antiretroviral therapy had run roughly three months, about 14 weeks, before follow-up blood collection. Whole blood was used without fractionation, so all unsorted peripheral T cells were included. At least ten counts were recorded for this clonotype. Its antigen remains unknown.

The chain recombines TRBV6-5 with TRBJ2-1, with D perhaps matching TRBD1 or TRBD2 (5 bases each). Sequenced material: blood, taken during antiretroviral therapy. The receptor's source is an adult with HIV infection. CDR3 sequence reads: CASSYQGPNEQFF. DNA of the CDR3: TGTGCCAGCAGTTACCAGGGACCAAATGAGCAGTTCTTC.